This T cell receptor (beta chain) was obtained from a study of blood T cell repertoires in COVID-19 (dated by TCRdb to the early 2020s). As for the study more broadly: The collaborator samples originated in the United States, Italy and Spain and spanned the acute and convalescent phases of COVID-19. Samples were obtained from the ongoing ImmuneRACE study (first 160 participants) and from about 1,300 subjects provided by 6 global collaborators. Sample metadata almost always included a de-identified subject ID, COVID-19 status, age in years and sex. HLA class I and class II types, where available, came from metadata supplied by the sample provider rather than from assay-based typing. The material from the prospective study consisted of cDNA or gDNA derived from T cells, B-cell-depleted T cells, or PBMCs. A freely available public database, intended as a resource for researchers studying the immune response to SARS-CoV-2, is where the repertoires were released. The dataset comprised deeply sampled blood TCRbeta repertoires from subjects exposed to, actively infected with, or recovered from COVID-19. What the authors observed across the whole study: Clinical and demographic metadata were provided uncurated, with the amount varying by source and participant.

The CDR3 starts with the cysteine, ends with the phenylalanine, and has 17 residues. The sequence is cut down to CDR3 DNA, 51 bases in frame from base 1. The germline V gene supplies CDR1 SGHVS and CDR2 FNYEAQ. Trimmed from V: 0 bases; trimmed from J: 6 bases; junction bases lacking a gene match: 6. The immunoSEQ Assay, a bias-controlled multiplex PCR, was used to amplify TCRbeta CDR3 regions from genomic DNA. In the original analysis: The number of nucleated cells in each sample was estimated from the amplification of reference gene primers within the assay. To quantify the absolute abundance of each unique TCRbeta CDR3 rearrangement, sequence reads were collapsed and filtered. For each sample, productive Simpson clonality was calculated as the square root of Simpson's diversity index over productive rearrangements. The source is immuneACCESS, and TCRdb retained only in-frame sequences with V and J called. Part of the clones is not carried over; for the studies checked, unresolved V genes explain less than half of this, and the remainder is unexplained. V and J calls and clone size follow that table, whereas D and trimming were derived from the DNA. Counted in this sample were roughly 150,000 clones; 75% to 85% of them appeared once. The leading ten clones occupy about 8.9% of the sample.

With regard to this clone: It has no known antigen specificity. Nothing much larger sits one base from this clone, and base qualities are not available.

Each collaborating institution followed its own protocols to collect whole blood in K2EDTA tubes. For TCRbeta analysis, collaborators shipped samples in one of three forms: frozen whole blood, isolated PBMCs, or DNA extracted from either of those sample types. Sequenced material: peripheral blood. The sequence links TRBV7-6 to TRBJ1-5; TRBD1 agrees with 12 junctional bases. The TCR was taken from a woman between 45 and 60 years old with acute or convalescent COVID-19. The CDR3 loop reads CASSLAVGTGGGQPQHF. The DNA sequence is given as TGTGCCAGCAGCTTAGCGGTTGGGACAGGGGGCGGTCAGCCCCAGCATTTT.